A single sample gave rise to the 14 T cell receptor beta chains below, sequenced in a study of a mutant IDH1 vaccine in newly diagnosed glioma. Here immunoSEQ multiplex PCR was the method, and the copy in TCRdb shows in-frame clones only, minus some. Here the sample spans about 38,000 clones, roughly four fifths being singletons. These receptors have no identified antigens. Time point given: week 23, last vaccination. In every dose of vaccine, 300 ug of mutant IDH1 20-mer peptide was given alongside topical imiquimod. The specimen comprised PBMCs, sampled from a glioma patient whose treatment included an IDH1 peptide vaccine. These receptors all come from a man in his forties or fifties with glioma.

The chain carries TRBV4-3 and TRBJ1-2, with TRBD1 matching over 8 bases. V trimming: 4 bases; J trimming: 5 bases; junction bases outside the gene matches: 3. CDR3 length: 13 amino acids. The germline V gene has CDR1 LGHNA and CDR2 YSLEER. The DNA for the CDR3 is TGCGCCAGCAGCCTCGACAGGGGTTATGGCTACACCTTC. It specifies CASSLDRGYGYTF.

The chain uses TRBV18 and TRBJ1-3; possible D gene TRBD1, 5 bases. This CDR3 has 18 amino acids. Trimming removed 2 bases at V and 0 bases at J, with 17 bases between. Germline V gene data show CDR1 as KGHSH and CDR2 as LQKENI. The DNA of the CDR3 is TGTGCCAGCTCACCAATCGACAGCCAAGCACTCTCTGGAAACACCATATATTTT. This codes for CASSPIDSQALSGNTIYF.

CDR3: CASRISGLQETQYF. CDR3 nucleotides: TGCGCCAGCAGGATCTCGGGTCTCCAAGAGACCCAGTACTTC. The V and J genes are TRBV5-1 and TRBJ2-5; no clear D. Germline loops: CDR1 SGHRS, CDR2 YFSETQ. The V gene lost 5 bases and the J gene lost 1 base, with 12 bases spanning the gap. The CDR3 runs to 14 residues.

V is TRBV4-3 and J is TRBJ2-1; 7 bases fit TRBD1. V gave up 1 base and J gave up 4 bases; unmatched junction bases: 4. This CDR3 is built from 15 residues. CDR1 is LGHNA and CDR2 is YSLEER in the germline V gene. The CDR3 coding sequence is TGCGCCAGCAGCCAAGCCCGGGACAGATACAATGAGCAGTTCTTC. Protein: CASSQARDRYNEQFF.

The chain employs TRBV19 and TRBJ1-1, with TRBD1 matching 7 bases. Germline CDR1 LNHDA, CDR2 SQIVND (reference sequence). The CDR3 runs to 14 residues. The trim removed 5 bases at V and 0 bases at J, leaving 3 bases unmatched. The CDR3 loop is CASSPTGMNTEAFF. CDR3 coding DNA: TGTGCCAGTAGTCCGACAGGGATGAACACTGAAGCTTTCTTT.

The chain uses TRBV2 and TRBJ2-1, with 8 bases identical to TRBD1. Losses at the gene ends were 7 bases for V and 5 bases for J; bases not matched to a gene: 4. CDR1 is SNHLY and CDR2 is FYNNEI in the germline V gene. This CDR3 comprises 13 residues. In nucleotides, the CDR3 is TGTGCCAGCACCTTGGACAGGGACAATGAGCAGTTCTTC. Translating it yields CASTLDRDNEQFF.

The CDR3 reads CASSIKAMNTEAFF. CDR3 DNA: TGTGCCAGTAGTATAAAGGCTATGAACACTGAAGCTTTCTTT. The chain is built from TRBV19 and TRBJ1-1, with D hard to call. CDR1 LNHDA and CDR2 SQIVND come from the germline V gene (reference sequence). This CDR3 has 14 amino acids. The V end lost 2 bases, the J end lost 0 bases, and 7 bases lay between the germline ends.

This chain connects TRBV27 to TRBJ1-5; no clear D. Looked up from germline, CDR1 is MNHEY and CDR2 is SMNVEV (reference sequence). V lost 2 bases to trimming and J lost 3 bases, with 11 bases between them. The CDR3 extends over 15 amino acids. CDR3 nucleotide sequence: TGTGCCAGCAGTTTAAGGGCAGTGCCCAATCAGCCCCAGCATTTT. This encodes CASSLRAVPNQPQHF.

This chain joins TRBV6-6 and TRBJ2-7; 8 nucleotides agree with TRBD2. With 4 bases clipped from V and 6 bases from J, the junction kept 5 bases outside the gene matches. The CDR3 has 13 residues. Looked up from germline, CDR1 is MNHNY and CDR2 is SVGAGI (reference sequence). In DNA, the CDR3 is TGTGCCAGCAGTTTCCTCAGCGGGAGCGAGCAGTACTTC. Protein product: CASSFLSGSEQYF.

The sample holds a few counts of this clone. In DNA, the CDR3 is TGTGCCAGCAGCCTCGGGTACAATGAGCAGTTCTTC. It is translated as CASSLGYNEQFF. V usage is TRBV11-2 and J usage is TRBJ2-1, with D hard to call. The CDR3 runs 12 residues. The V and J ends lost 5 bases and 4 bases respectively, with 6 bases between them. CDR1 and CDR2 from the germline V gene are SGHAT and FQNNGV.

The chain carries TRBV28 and TRBJ1-2; D is unclear. CDR3 length: 14 amino acids. CDR1 MDHEN and CDR2 SYDVKM come from the germline V gene. Trimming took off 3 bases at V and 4 bases at J, with 12 bases between the two ends. This CDR3 is CASSFVSAVYGYTF. The CDR3, as DNA: TGTGCCAGCAGTTTCGTTTCGGCAGTCTATGGCTACACCTTC.

In its sample, this clone was seen once. The rearrangement joins TRBV19 to TRBJ1-1; D gene uncertain. Looked up from germline, CDR1 is LNHDA and CDR2 is SQIVND (reference sequence). The CDR3 is 14 amino acids. The germline V and J ends were trimmed by 1 base and 1 base, with 7 bases remaining between them. The CDR3 reads CASSIGQWNTEAFF. DNA of the CDR3: TGTGCCAGTAGTATAGGGCAATGGAACACTGAAGCTTTCTTT.

This chain uses TRBV18 with TRBJ1-1, with D unclear. The CDR3 spans 15 residues. The germline CDR1 and CDR2 sequences are KGHSH and LQKENI. Trimming cost V 2 bases and J 1 base, with 11 bases left between them. CDR3 sequence: CASSPGGRQNTEAFF. In nucleotides, the CDR3 is TGTGCCAGCTCACCAGGAGGACGGCAGAACACTGAAGCTTTCTTT.

This chain links TRBV11-2 with TRBJ1-2; possibly TRBD1 for D (5 bases). V was shortened by 4 bases and J by 0 bases, with 12 bases between the two germline ends. The CDR3 consists of 15 residues. Germline loops: CDR1 SGHAT, CDR2 FQNNGV. This CDR3 is CASSWGRGSNYGYTF. The DNA of the CDR3 is TGTGCCAGCAGCTGGGGGAGGGGTTCTAACTATGGCTACACCTTC.